This paragraph reports one T cell receptor (beta chain). Its matching antigen is unknown. The record originates from a study of cytomegalovirus exposure and HLA in healthy donors. Vbeta (60) and Jbeta (13) primers were used in the PCR. Assay used: immunoSEQ multiplex PCR; TCRdb lists only in-frame clones, some missing. The table has some 180,000 clones, around 83% seen once; the top ten hold around 1.2%. Study-wide findings and caveats: Later analysis identified a missense DCLRE1C variant that was linked to TCR beta V- and J-gene trimming.

The sequence was collected from a girl aged 2 to 9 in good health and CMV-seropositive. Sequencing was performed on PBMCs.

The DNA for the CDR3 is TGTGCCAGCAGCTTACGTCAGGGATTTGGTACCGGGGAGCTGTTTTTT. This codes for CASSLRQGFGTGELFF. The gene calls are TRBV11-3 and TRBJ2-2, with D maybe TRBD1 (5 bases). Germline loops: CDR1 SGHNT, CDR2 YENEEA. The ends were cut back, 2 bases at V and 5 bases at J, with 15 bases in the middle. The CDR3 is 16 residues long.